The rows below give T cell receptor beta chains drawn from one sample of a study of blood T cell repertoires in COVID-19. Sequenced by immunoSEQ multiplex PCR; TCRdb stores in-frame clones only, minus some. The sample lists fewer than 60,000 clones, approximately 84% occurring once. The specimen sequenced was peripheral blood. Every receptor here comes from a human donor in a cohort sampled during active COVID-19. Both conserved end residues are part of each CDR3.

v_call,cdr3_aa
TRBV29-1,CSVELGEETQYF
TRBV10-3,CAISEEQGMAEAFF
TRBV6-1,CASSEGQRGHTDTQYF
TRBV4-3,CASSQDLLSTGELFF
TRBV28,CASRLSYNTEAFF
TRBV18,CASSPGLAGYNEQFF
TRBV5-5,CASSPQGDYGYTF
TRBV7-6,CASSLRGGEKLFF
TRBV5-1,CASSFGTVNTEAFF
TRBV6-2/TRBV6-3,CASSPRASGAIRIQYF
TRBV9,CASSESGTGETQYF
TRBV11-2,CASSSTGGTTYEQYF
TRBV6-1,CASSETPVRDQPQHF
TRBV19,CASSLDRDQPQHF
TRBV6-5,CASSLAGGRQETQYF
TRBV4-3,CASSQDRAFNEKLFF
TRBV2,CASSSSGVGDEQYF
TRBV5-1,CASSLDSPNQPQHF
TRBV29-1,CSVKDRANQPQHF
TRBV10-3,CAISVGQEGSPLHF
TRBV7-3,CASSLRGYNEQFF
TRBV5-6,CASRYMRVGYTF
TRBV6-4,CASSDRVTDTQYF
TRBV19,CASTMGRGTEAFF
TRBV5-4,CASSARGLAGREQYF
TRBV5-1,CASTDGGETKNIQYF
TRBV28,CASSSPGTGGYEQYF
TRBV5-1,CASSLAGVGEGPETQYF
TRBV27,CASSIQGAGGYTF
TRBV6-6,CASSYSSGGDGYTF
TRBV6-5,CASSYFQGGQLYF
TRBV30,CAWRSSGSIMGEQYF
TRBV30,CASDRGSQNIQYF
TRBV11-3,CASSLDGGGSYNEQFF
TRBV7-9,CASSFQRGTEAFF
TRBV6-5,CASTRGRETYEQYF
TRBV11-2,CASSPSGNSYEQYF
TRBV6-5,CASTQGHNEQFF
TRBV19,CASSTGGFHSGNTIYF
TRBV28,CASSSIIPGLAADYEQYF
TRBV28,CASSPPRGDTQYF
TRBV2,CASSPQGGTEAFF
TRBV6-1,CASSELAPETQYF
TRBV5-1,CASSLGTGATSGYTF
TRBV6-4,CASSDGGLAGPGEQFF
TRBV5-1,CASSLALAGTGELFF